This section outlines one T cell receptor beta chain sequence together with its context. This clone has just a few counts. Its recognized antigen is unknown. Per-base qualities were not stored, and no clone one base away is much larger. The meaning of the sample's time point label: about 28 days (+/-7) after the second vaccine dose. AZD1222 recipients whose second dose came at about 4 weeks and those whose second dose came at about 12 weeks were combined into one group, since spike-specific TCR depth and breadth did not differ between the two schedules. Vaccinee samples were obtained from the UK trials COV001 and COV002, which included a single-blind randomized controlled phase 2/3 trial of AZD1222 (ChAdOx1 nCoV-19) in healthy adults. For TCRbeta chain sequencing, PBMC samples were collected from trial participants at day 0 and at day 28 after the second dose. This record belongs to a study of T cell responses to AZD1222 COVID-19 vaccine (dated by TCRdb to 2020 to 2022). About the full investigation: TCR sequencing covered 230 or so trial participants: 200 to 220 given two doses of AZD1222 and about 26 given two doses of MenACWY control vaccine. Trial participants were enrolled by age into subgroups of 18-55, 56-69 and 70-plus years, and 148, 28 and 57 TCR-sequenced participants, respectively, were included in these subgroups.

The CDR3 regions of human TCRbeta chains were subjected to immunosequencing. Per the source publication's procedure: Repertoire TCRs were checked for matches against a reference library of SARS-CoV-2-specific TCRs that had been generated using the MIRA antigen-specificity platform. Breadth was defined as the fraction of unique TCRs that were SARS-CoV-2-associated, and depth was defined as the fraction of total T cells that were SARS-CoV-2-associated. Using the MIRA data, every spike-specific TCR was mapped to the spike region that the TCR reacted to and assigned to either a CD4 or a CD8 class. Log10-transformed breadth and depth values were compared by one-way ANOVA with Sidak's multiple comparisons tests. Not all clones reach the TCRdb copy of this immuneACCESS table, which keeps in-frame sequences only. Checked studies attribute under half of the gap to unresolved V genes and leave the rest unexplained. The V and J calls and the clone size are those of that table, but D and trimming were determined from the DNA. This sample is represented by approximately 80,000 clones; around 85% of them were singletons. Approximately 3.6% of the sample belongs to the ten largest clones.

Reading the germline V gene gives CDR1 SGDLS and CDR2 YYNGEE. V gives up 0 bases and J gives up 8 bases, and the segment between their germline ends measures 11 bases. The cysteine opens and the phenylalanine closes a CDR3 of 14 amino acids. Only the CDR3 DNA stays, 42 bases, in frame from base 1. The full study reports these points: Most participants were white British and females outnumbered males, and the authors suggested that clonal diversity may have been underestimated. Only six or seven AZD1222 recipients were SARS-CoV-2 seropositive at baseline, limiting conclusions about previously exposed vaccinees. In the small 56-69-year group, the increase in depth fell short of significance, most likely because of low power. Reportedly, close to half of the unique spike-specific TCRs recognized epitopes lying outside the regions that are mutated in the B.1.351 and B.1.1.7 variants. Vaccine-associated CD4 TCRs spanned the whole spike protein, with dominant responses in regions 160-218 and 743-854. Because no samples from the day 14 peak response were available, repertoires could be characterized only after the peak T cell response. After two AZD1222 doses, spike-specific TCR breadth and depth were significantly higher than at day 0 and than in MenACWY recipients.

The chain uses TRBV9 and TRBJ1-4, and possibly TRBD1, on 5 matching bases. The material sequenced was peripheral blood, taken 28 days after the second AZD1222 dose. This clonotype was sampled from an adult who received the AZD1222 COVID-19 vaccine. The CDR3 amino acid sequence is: CASSVVGDGEKLFF. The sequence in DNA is TGTGCCAGCAGCGTAGTTGGGGACGGAGAAAAACTGTTTTTT.